This TCR beta chain came from a study of T cells in Graves' hyperthyroidism and ophthalmopathy. A word on this clonotype: The antigen is undetermined.

The PBMCs studied were ones that came from approximately 9.9 ml fresh peripheral blood. Study-level results: Clonotypes that were expanded in thyroid above 0.001 mostly appeared in blood too.

Trimming took 1 base from V and 5 from J, leaving 12 bases between them. The CDR3 is 14 residues long. Germline CDR1 and CDR2: LGHNA and YNFKEQ. Amplified TCR beta CDR3 regions came from RNA transcripts. TCR CDR3 regions were first amplified by RT-PCR with HTBI primers. From the multiplex PCR reads, TCRdb called clonotypes with MiXCR, one entry per CDR3 protein. The sample shows approximately 520,000 distinct CDR3 sequences, about a fifth of them seen only once. The specimen sequenced was blood. The chain links TRBV4-2 to TRBJ2-7, with D possibly being TRBD1 or TRBD2 (5 bases each). The receptor was isolated from a man younger than 35 with Graves' hyperthyroidism. For the CDR3, the DNA is TGTGCCAGCAGCCAAGCTCGGGGCTTCGACGAGCAGTACTTC. This encodes CASSQARGFDEQYF.